This passage covers 20 T cell receptor beta chains from one sample sequenced in a study of identical twins. TCRdb independently ran MiXCR on the 5' RACE reads; one entry per CDR3 protein. This table has 520,000 or so distinct CDR3 sequences, roughly 21% appearing once. These same data were also listed under a study on T cells expressing NK-cell markers.

Sequenced sample: CD4+ T cells sorted from blood. These receptors came from a woman under 30 in good health.

Ten or more counts support this clonotype. The chain recombines TRBV12-3 or TRBV12-4 with TRBJ1-5; D remains ambiguous. The CDR3 spans 13 residues. The V gene lost 7 bases and the J gene lost 4 bases, with 11 bases spanning the gap. The CDR3 reads CASTTGKNQPQHF. The CDR3 region has the DNA TGTGCCAGCACAACGGGGAAGAATCAGCCCCAGCATTTT.

This chain uses TRBV18 with TRBJ2-2, with D possibly being TRBD2 (6 bases). Between the trimmed V and J ends, which lost 6 bases and 3 bases, there was a span of 17 bases. The length of the CDR3 is 16 residues. CDR1 and CDR2 (germline): KGHSH, LQKENI. CDR3 protein: CASSLYRDSHTGELFF. CDR3 in DNA: TGTGCCAGCTCGCTATACCGGGACTCTCACACCGGGGAGCTGTTTTTT. Based on the CDR3 plus reference TRBV18 and TRBJ2-2, the full variable domain is NAGVMQNPRHLVRRRGQEARLRCSPMKGHSHVYWYRQLPEEGLKFMVYLQKENIIDESGMPKERFSAEFPKEGPSILRIQQVVRGDSAAYFCASSLYRDSHTGELFFGEGSRLTVL.

This chain links TRBV11-2 with TRBJ1-2, with unresolved D. The germline gives CDR1 SGHAT, CDR2 FQNNGV. V lost 3 bases and J 7 bases, leaving 12 bases between the germline ends. This CDR3 comprises 13 residues. CDR3 nucleotide sequence: TGTGCCAGCAGCTTTTGGAGTTACGGTGGCTACACCTTC. Amino acid sequence: CASSFWSYGGYTF.

This chain links TRBV20-1 with TRBJ2-3; D gene unclear. CDR1 is DFQATT, CDR2 SNEGSKA, per germline (reference sequence). Trimming pared 0 bases from V and 2 bases from J, leaving 9 bases between. This CDR3 spans 14 amino acids. Written as DNA, the CDR3 is TGCAGTGCTAGAGATCGGGTAAACACAGATACGCAGTATTTT. The encoded protein is CSARDRVNTDTQYF.

The chain recombines TRBV20-1 with TRBJ1-1, with a tentative D call TRBD1 (5 bases). The CDR3 is 14 residues long. Germline V gene lookup returns CDR1 DFQATT and CDR2 SNEGSKA (reference sequence). V dropped 6 bases and J dropped 1 base, with 15 bases sitting between them. The CDR3 here is CSAGRGVGNTEAFF. In nucleotides, the CDR3 is TGCAGTGCCGGGAGGGGCGTCGGGAACACTGAAGCTTTCTTT.

The gene calls are TRBV15 and TRBJ2-1; 10 bases agree with TRBD2. This CDR3 region has 16 residues. Germline V gene sequence: CDR1 LNHNV, CDR2 YYDKDF (reference sequence). J lost 4 bases, V lost 2 bases, and 5 bases had no gene match. The CDR3 bases are TGTGCCACCAGCAGAAAAAGGACTAGCGGTTACAATGAGCAGTTCTTC. It is translated as CATSRKRTSGYNEQFF.

The J gene is TRBJ2-3, the V gene TRBV7-9; 7 nucleotides match TRBD2. CDR3 length equals 17 residues. V lost 7 bases and J lost 2; bases outside the gene matches: 15. CDR1 and CDR2 from the germline V gene are SEHNR and FQNEAQ (reference sequence). The CDR3 nucleotides are TGTGCCAGCACCGGAAGATTAAGCGGGACCGCCACAGATACGCAGTATTTT. It yields the protein CASTGRLSGTATDTQYF. Filled out from reference TRBV7-9 and TRBJ2-3, the complete variable domain reads DTGVSQNPRHKITKRGQNVTFRCDPISEHNRLYWYRQTLGQGPEFLTYFQNEAQLEKSRLLSDRFSAERPKGSFSTLEIQRTEQGDSAMYLCASTGRLSGTATDTQYFGPGTRLTVL.

This clonotype was found many times. The rearrangement uses TRBV10-3 and TRBJ1-1; D may be TRBD1 (6 bases). V lost 11 bases and J lost 3, with 16 bases in between. The CDR3 is 13 residues long. CDR1 is ENHRY, CDR2 SYGVKD, per germline. The CDR3: CAAGNRDDTEAFF. The CDR3 bases are TGTGCCGCCGGAAACAGGGATGACACTGAAGCTTTCTTT.

This clonotype has only a few counts. The rearrangement links TRBV20-1 to TRBJ2-7; 7 bases fit TRBD1. Germline CDR1 reads DFQATT; CDR2 reads SNEGSKA (reference sequence). The CDR3 has 12 amino acids. V shed 5 bases and J 3 bases; nucleotides not matched to a gene: 4. The CDR3 sequence is CSADQGDYEQYF. DNA for the CDR3: TGCAGTGCTGACCAGGGGGACTACGAGCAGTACTTC.

The sample holds a few counts of this clonotype. The chain employs TRBV29-1 and TRBJ2-3, with 8 nucleotides matching TRBD1. With 6 bases clipped from V and 2 bases from J, the junction kept 7 bases outside the gene matches. The CDR3 is 14 residues long. Germline CDR1 is SQVTM and CDR2 is ANQGSEA. The DNA of the CDR3 is TGCAGCGTAACCAGGGGACAGGTCACAGATACGCAGTATTTT. This translates into CSVTRGQVTDTQYF.

The chain joins TRBV18 to TRBJ2-3; possibly TRBD2 for D (6 bases). Trimming left V 3 bases short and J 3 bases short, with 19 bases between. Germline V gives CDR1 KGHSH, CDR2 LQKENI. The CDR3 extends over 17 amino acids. DNA for the CDR3: TGTGCCAGCTCACCCCAAAGAGTGGGGGGAGCGACAGATACGCAGTATTTT. It encodes CASSPQRVGGATDTQYF.

This clonotype was observed a handful of times. V and J are TRBV29-1 and TRBJ1-2; D gene ambiguous. The length of the CDR3 is 13 residues. CDR1 is SQVTM, CDR2 ANQGSEA, per germline. Trimming took 6 bases from V and 4 from J, leaving 15 bases between them. The CDR3 loop is CSVFVPAPYGYTF. CDR3 nucleotides: TGCAGCGTCTTCGTCCCAGCGCCCTATGGCTACACCTTC.

This clonotype was picked up a small number of times. The chain couples TRBV7-2 to TRBJ2-4; 7 nucleotides match TRBD2. V trimming: 4 bases; J trimming: 9 bases; junction bases outside the gene matches: 12. Germline V gene lookup returns CDR1 SGHTA and CDR2 FQGNSA. This CDR3 is 15 amino acids long. This CDR3 is CASSSQRGGIGIQYF. The CDR3 region has the DNA TGTGCCAGCAGCTCCCAGCGGGGCGGGATTGGCATTCAGTACTTC.

The J gene is TRBJ2-7, the V gene TRBV18; D is perhaps TRBD2 (5 bases). Germline loops: CDR1 KGHSH, CDR2 LQKENI. Trimming took off 8 bases at V and 5 bases at J, with 19 bases between the two ends. The CDR3 is made up of 14 amino acids. CDR3 amino acids: CASRPGLLLNEQYF. The CDR3 DNA follows: TGTGCCAGCAGACCCGGACTGCTCCTCAACGAGCAGTACTTC.

This clonotype appeared a few times. The chain recombines TRBV7-8 with TRBJ2-5; 13 nucleotides line up with TRBD2. The germline CDR1 and CDR2 sequences are SGHVS and FQNEAQ. CDR3 length: 17 amino acids. Unmatched junction bases numbered 5, after V lost 4 bases and J lost 0 bases. DNA for the CDR3: TGTGCCAGCAGCTGGACTAGCGGGGGCCTGTACCAAGAGACCCAGTACTTC. Translating it yields CASSWTSGGLYQETQYF. Based on the CDR3 plus reference TRBV7-8 and TRBJ2-5, the full variable domain is GAGVSQSPRYKVAKRGQDVALRCDPISGHVSLFWYQQALGQGPEFLTYFQNEAQLDKSGLPSDRFFAERPEGSVSTLKIQRTQQEDSAVYLCASSWTSGGLYQETQYFGPGTRLLVL.

The chain links TRBV5-4 to TRBJ2-3; 11 bases match TRBD2. Germline lookup yields CDR1 SGHNT and CDR2 YYREEE (reference sequence). This CDR3 has 14 amino acids. J was trimmed by 6 bases and V by 5 bases; bases with no gene match: 5. CDR3 amino acids: CASSLAGGDDTQYF. The CDR3 nucleotides read TGTGCCAGCAGTCTAGCGGGGGGAGACGATACGCAGTATTTT.

V and J are TRBV12-3 or TRBV12-4 and TRBJ1-3; a weak D match, TRBD1 (5 bases). With 6 bases removed from V and 6 bases from J, the gap between germline ends came to 21 bases. CDR3 length equals 16 residues. CDR3 DNA: TGTGCCAGCAGCCTGGGGGGGAGCGGGGGGGAAAACACCATATATTTT. It codes for CASSLGGSGGENTIYF.

This clonotype has just a few counts. The chain joins TRBV29-1 to TRBJ2-2; D is perhaps TRBD2 (5 bases). Trimming removed 7 bases at V and 6 bases at J, with 24 bases between. Germline V gives CDR1 SQVTM, CDR2 ANQGSEA. This CDR3 spans 16 amino acids. CDR3 in amino acids: CSAQPKREGVAGELFF. The CDR3 DNA reads as TGCAGCGCCCAACCGAAGAGGGAAGGTGTTGCCGGGGAGCTGTTTTTT.

The V and J genes are TRBV15 and TRBJ2-3; TRBD2 matches 10 bases. CDR3 size: 14 residues. V lost 2 bases to trimming and J lost 8 bases; unmatched junction nucleotides: 4. Germline CDR1 reads LNHNV; CDR2 reads YYDKDF (reference sequence). The CDR3 region is CATSRPSGGGTQYF. The DNA of the CDR3 is TGTGCCACCAGCAGACCTAGCGGGGGTGGTACGCAGTATTTT. Full variable domain (outside the CDR3, taken from reference TRBV15 and TRBJ2-3): DAMVIQNPRYQVTQFGKPVTLSCSQTLNHNVMYWYQQKSSQAPKLLFHYYDKDFNNEADTPDNFQSRRPNTSFCFLDIRSPGLGDTAMYLCATSRPSGGGTQYFGPGTRLTVL.

The chain has TRBV7-2 and TRBJ1-5; the D gene is possibly TRBD1 (6 bases). CDR1 and CDR2 (germline): SGHTA, FQGNSA. Trimming cost V 1 base and J 2 bases, with 9 bases left between them. This CDR3 contains 15 residues. CDR3 sequence reads: CASSLVRGRNQPQHF. In nucleotides, the CDR3 is TGTGCCAGCAGCTTAGTCAGGGGACGCAATCAGCCCCAGCATTTT.